The next 6 T cell receptor beta chains were all read from a single sample in a study of T-cell memory formation after mild COVID-19. Using its own MiXCR run on the 5' RACE reads, TCRdb lists one record per CDR3 protein. The data contain roughly 300,000 distinct CDR3 sequences, 8% to 10% of them seen just once; the ten biggest clones take up approximately 23%. The sequenced material came from PBMCs or a T cell subset sorted from them (not recorded which). The receptors here all came from a man between 18 and 29 years old who had mild COVID-19 (a few samples of this study predate the infection). Cell type and time point are not known.

This clonotype was seen only a few times. The J gene is TRBJ1-5, the V gene TRBV28; D is possibly TRBD1 (5 bases). The CDR3 contains 18 residues. V lost 2 bases, J lost 0 bases, and 17 bases lay in between. Germline lookup yields CDR1 MDHEN and CDR2 SYDVKM. Here the CDR3 DNA reads TGTGCCAGCAGTTTAAGTCCTCCCTCCGGGACTAGCAATCAGCCCCAGCATTTT. It codes for CASSLSPPSGTSNQPQHF. Using reference TRBV28 and TRBJ1-5 for the parts outside the CDR3, the full variable domain is DVKVTQSSRYLVKRTGEKVFLECVQDMDHENMFWYRQDPGLGLRLIYFSYDVKMKEKGDIPEGYSVSREKKERFSLILESASTNQTSMYLCASSLSPPSGTSNQPQHFGDGTRLSIL.

This clonotype showed up just a few times. The chain is built from TRBV3-1 and TRBJ2-6; no reliable D call. Germline CDR1 is LGHDT and CDR2 is YNNKEL (reference sequence). V dropped 0 bases and J dropped 2 bases, with 8 bases sitting between them. CDR3 length: 16 residues. The CDR3 here is CASSQDPNPGANVLTF. The CDR3 DNA is TGTGCCAGCAGCCAAGATCCAAATCCTGGGGCCAACGTCCTGACTTTC. The full variable domain, completed using reference TRBV3-1 and TRBJ2-6, is DTAVSQTPKYLVTQMGNDKSIKCEQNLGHDTMYWYKQDSKKFLKIMFSYNNKELIINETVPNRFSPKSPDKAHLNLHINSLELGDSAVYFCASSQDPNPGANVLTFGAGSRLTVL.

This clonotype has ten or more counts. This sequence joins TRBV5-5 and TRBJ1-1; a possible D gene is TRBD1 (6 bases). The V end was cut by 0 bases, the J end by 5 bases, with 11 bases between. Per germline, CDR1 SGHKS and CDR2 YYEKEE (reference sequence). This CDR3 contains 14 residues. CDR3 region: CASSLVGGGTEAFF. CDR3 bases: TGTGCCAGCAGCTTGGTAGGGGGGGGAACTGAAGCTTTCTTT.

This clonotype was counted ten times or more. J is TRBJ2-1 and V is TRBV7-2, with D perhaps matching TRBD1 or TRBD2 (5 bases each). Between the trimmed V and J ends, which lost 4 bases and 2 bases, there was a span of 18 bases. This CDR3 has 17 amino acids. From germline, CDR1 is SGHTA and CDR2 FQGNSA. CDR3 residues: CASSSLGVGVAYNEQFF. CDR3 DNA sequence: TGTGCCAGCAGCTCCCTGGGGGTCGGGGTAGCCTACAATGAGCAGTTCTTC. Full variable domain (remainder filled in from reference TRBV7-2 and TRBJ2-1): GAGVSQSPSNKVTEKGKDVELRCDPISGHTALYWYRQSLGQGLEFLIYFQGNSAPDKSGLPSDRFSAERTGGSVSTLTIQRTQQEDSAVYLCASSSLGVGVAYNEQFFGPGTRLTVL.

The CDR3 DNA follows: TGTGCCAGCAGTCCGCGGACAGGGACAAGGGACGAGCAGTACTTC. It encodes CASSPRTGTRDEQYF. The rearrangement joins TRBV12-3 or TRBV12-4 to TRBJ2-7; TRBD1 agrees at 8 bases. After removal of 5 bases from V and 5 bases from J, the junction contained 11 bases not matched to a gene. The CDR3 runs 15 residues.

In this sample, this clonotype turned up a few times. V is TRBV6-2 or TRBV6-3 and J is TRBJ2-7, with no clear D. The V and J ends lost 2 bases and 0 bases respectively, with 11 bases between them. The CDR3 is 15 residues long. CDR1 and CDR2 (germline): MNHEY, SVGEGT. CDR3 nucleotides: TGTGCCAGCAGTTACCGGTTGGCCAGCTCCTACGAGCAGTACTTC. It codes for CASSYRLASSYEQYF.